These T cell receptor beta chains were read from a single sample in a study of Ad26.COV2.S vaccination and SARS-CoV-2 variants. The data were produced by immunoSEQ multiplex PCR, yet TCRdb's version contains in-frame clones alone and is incomplete. The data show over 110,000 clones, 75% to 90% seen once. Sequences were derived from peripheral blood, sampled after recovery from COVID-19. The receptor source for this set is a human donor who had recovered from COVID-19. The CDR3 runs from the conserved cysteine through the conserved F or W. The size field is filled for only some rows; it gives once, few, many or a size class.

clone size	V gene	J gene	CDR3 protein
-	TRBV20-1	TRBJ2-5	CSASLDGEETQYF
-	TRBV4-3	TRBJ1-4	CASSQDLLRLGTNEKLFF
few	TRBV7-9	TRBJ2-1	CASSLVSDTTFF
-	TRBV19	TRBJ1-1	CASSIERGTEAFF
-	TRBV2	TRBJ1-1	CASSRRAYMNTEAFF
-	TRBV28	TRBJ1-5	CASSSTGTRKPQHF
-	TRBV9	TRBJ2-7	CASNPGGGNDEQYF
-	TRBV6-2/TRBV6-3	TRBJ1-5	CASSPLPQAYQPQHF
few	TRBV16	TRBJ1-1	CASSQVVRQPNTEAFF
-	TRBV29-1	TRBJ2-4	CSVVPGPNLAKNIQYF
-	TRBV4-1	TRBJ2-1	CASSTRTSGVEGEQFF
once	TRBV11-2	TRBJ1-2	CASSPNEGRGNYGYTF
-	TRBV27	TRBJ1-6	CASSPNPGTVYSPLHF
-	TRBV4-3	TRBJ2-3	CASSQDTPLTDTQYF
-	TRBV6-5	TRBJ1-2	CASSFTNSGSYGYTF
-	TRBV27	TRBJ2-7	CASSLSTGITYEQYF
-	TRBV27	TRBJ1-2	CASSLGRAYGYTF
-	TRBV19	TRBJ2-7	CASSMQDGAEQYF
-	TRBV7-8	TRBJ1-2	CASRGQGYGYTF
many	TRBV12-5	TRBJ1-5	CASGPEPKNQPQHF
-	TRBV5-4	TRBJ1-1	CASTRGLNTEAFF
once	TRBV10-2	TRBJ1-1	CASKRDRSVGTEAFF
few	TRBV19	TRBJ1-3	CASSPHGGTGSSSSGNTIYF
-	TRBV7-2	TRBJ1-2	CASSLIFRGPNYGYTF
-	TRBV9	TRBJ2-5	CASSVDGPGAKTQYF
-	TRBV20-1	TRBJ2-7	CSATFDEQYF
-	TRBV6-6	TRBJ1-5	CASTKDGNQPQHF
-	TRBV15	TRBJ1-4	CATSDLLSREKLFF
-	TRBV7-9	TRBJ2-7	CASSWNRPSYEQYF
-	TRBV9	TRBJ2-1	CASSGQVESGEQFF
-	TRBV28	TRBJ2-3	CASRGQGSDTQYF
-	TRBV6-2/TRBV6-3	TRBJ1-5	CASSGDLQGGNQPQHF